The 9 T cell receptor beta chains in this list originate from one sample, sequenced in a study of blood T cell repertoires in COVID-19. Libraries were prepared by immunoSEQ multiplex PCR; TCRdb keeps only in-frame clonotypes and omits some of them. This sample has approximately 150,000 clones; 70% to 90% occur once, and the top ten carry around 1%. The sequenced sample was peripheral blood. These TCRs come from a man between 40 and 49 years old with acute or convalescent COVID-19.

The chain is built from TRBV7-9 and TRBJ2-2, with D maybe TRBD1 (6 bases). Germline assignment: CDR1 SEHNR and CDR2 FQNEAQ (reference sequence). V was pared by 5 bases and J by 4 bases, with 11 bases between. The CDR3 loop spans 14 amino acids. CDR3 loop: CASSPWTVTGELFF. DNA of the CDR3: TGTGCCAGCAGCCCCTGGACAGTCACCGGGGAGCTGTTTTTT.

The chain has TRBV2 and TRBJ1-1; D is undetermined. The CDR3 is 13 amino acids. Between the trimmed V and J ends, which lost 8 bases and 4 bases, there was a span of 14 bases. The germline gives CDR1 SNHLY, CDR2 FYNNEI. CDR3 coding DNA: TGTGCCAGCCTCAACGGGTTGAGCACTGAAGCTTTCTTT. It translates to CASLNGLSTEAFF.

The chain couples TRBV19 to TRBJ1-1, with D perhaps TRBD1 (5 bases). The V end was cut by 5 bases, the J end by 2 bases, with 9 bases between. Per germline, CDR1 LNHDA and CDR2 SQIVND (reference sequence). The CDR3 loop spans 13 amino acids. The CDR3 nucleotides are TGTGCCAGTAGTGGGGGGTTTAACACTGAAGCTTTCTTT. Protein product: CASSGGFNTEAFF.

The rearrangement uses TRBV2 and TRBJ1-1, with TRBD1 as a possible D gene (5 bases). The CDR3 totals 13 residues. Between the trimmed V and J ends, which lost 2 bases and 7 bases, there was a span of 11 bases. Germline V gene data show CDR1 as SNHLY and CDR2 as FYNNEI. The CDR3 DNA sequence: TGTGCCAGCAGTGAACGGGGGGGAGGTGAAGCTTTCTTT. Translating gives CASSERGGGEAFF.

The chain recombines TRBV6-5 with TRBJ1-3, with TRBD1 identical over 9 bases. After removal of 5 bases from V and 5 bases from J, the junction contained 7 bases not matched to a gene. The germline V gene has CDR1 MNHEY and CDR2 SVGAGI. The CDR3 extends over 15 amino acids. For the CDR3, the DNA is TGTGCCAGCAGTAGGGACAGGGTCGAGAGAAACACCATATATTTT. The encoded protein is CASSRDRVERNTIYF.

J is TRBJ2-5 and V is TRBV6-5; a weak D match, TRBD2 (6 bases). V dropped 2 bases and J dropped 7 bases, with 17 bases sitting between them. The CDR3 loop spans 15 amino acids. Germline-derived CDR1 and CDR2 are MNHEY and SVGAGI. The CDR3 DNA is TGTGCCAGCAGTTACGGTTCCACCCCAGCGGGGACCCAGTACTTC. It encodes CASSYGSTPAGTQYF.

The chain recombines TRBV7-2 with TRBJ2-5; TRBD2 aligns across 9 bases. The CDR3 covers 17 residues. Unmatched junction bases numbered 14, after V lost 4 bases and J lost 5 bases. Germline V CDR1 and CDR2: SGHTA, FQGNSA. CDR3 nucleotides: TGTGCCAGCAGCTCTAGACTTTATGCTAGCGGGGTGGAGACCCAGTACTTC. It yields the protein CASSSRLYASGVETQYF.

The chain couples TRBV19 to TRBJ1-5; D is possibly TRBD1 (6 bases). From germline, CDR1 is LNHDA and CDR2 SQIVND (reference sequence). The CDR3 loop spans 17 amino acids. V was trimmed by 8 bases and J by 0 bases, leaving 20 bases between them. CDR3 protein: CASAYSGTPNSNQPQHF. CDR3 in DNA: TGTGCCAGTGCGTATTCCGGGACACCGAATAGCAATCAGCCCCAGCATTTT.

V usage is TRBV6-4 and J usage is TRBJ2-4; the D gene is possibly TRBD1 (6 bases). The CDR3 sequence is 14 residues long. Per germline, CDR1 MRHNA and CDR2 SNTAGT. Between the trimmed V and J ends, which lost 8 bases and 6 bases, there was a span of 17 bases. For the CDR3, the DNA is TGTGCCAGCGGGTCCCGGGACATACTAAACATTCAGTACTTC. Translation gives CASGSRDILNIQYF.